This is a list of T cell receptor beta chains from one sample in a study of blood T cell repertoires in COVID-19. Repertoires were generated with immunoSEQ multiplex PCR, while TCRdb's copy carries only in-frame clones and drops some. The sample lists 100,000 to 120,000 clones, about 80% occurring once. Sequenced: peripheral blood. The receptors were sampled from a woman aged 40 to 49 with acute or convalescent COVID-19. The CDR3 runs from the conserved cysteine through the conserved F or W. Each record gives: CDR3 protein, CDR3 DNA, clone size, J gene, V gene, D gene. D genes are given only for firm matches. Size tells how often a clone was seen (once, few, many) or the class of an expanded clone, and some rows leave it out.

CASYTGSNEQFF	TGCGCCAGCTACACGGGGAGCAATGAGCAGTTCTTC	-	TRBJ2-1	TRBV5-1	-
CASSFGLAVETQYF	TGTGCCAGCAGCTTTGGACTAGCCGTGGAGACCCAGTACTTC	-	TRBJ2-5	TRBV11-2	TRBD2
CASSHLDSYQQYF	TGTGCCAGCAGCCATCTCGACTCTTACCAGCAGTACTTC	-	TRBJ2-7	TRBV3-1/TRBV3-2	-
CASSLETGGGYGYTF	TGCGCCAGCAGCTTGGAGACAGGGGGAGGTTATGGCTACACCTTC	few	TRBJ1-2	TRBV5-1	TRBD1
CASSLEGARTEAFF	TGCGCCAGCAGCTTGGAGGGGGCGAGGACTGAAGCTTTCTTT	-	TRBJ1-1	TRBV5-1	TRBD1
CASSSNRGSETQYF	TGTGCCAGCAGTTCAAACAGGGGATCGGAGACCCAGTACTTC	-	TRBJ2-5	TRBV27	TRBD1
CASSGPTGNTIYF	TGTGCCAGCAGTGGGCCGACTGGAAACACCATATATTTT	-	TRBJ1-3	TRBV2	-
CATTGGGGNTEAFF	TGTGCCACCACAGGGGGCGGAGGGAACACTGAAGCTTTCTTT	-	TRBJ1-1	TRBV6-5	TRBD1
CASSLVLAEPMGEQYF	TGTGCCAGCAGCTTAGTGCTAGCGGAGCCTATGGGCGAGCAGTACTTC	once	TRBJ2-7	TRBV7-2	TRBD2
CASSVNRGLNEKLFF	TGTGCCAGCAGCGTTAACAGGGGTCTGAATGAAAAACTGTTTTTT	-	TRBJ1-4	TRBV9	TRBD1
CASSTGPLGYGYTF	TGCGCCAGCAGCACAGGGCCTCTGGGCTATGGCTACACCTTC	-	TRBJ1-2	TRBV5-1	-
CASSRSAVSAQAFF	TGTGCCAGCAGCCGATCCGCCGTTAGCGCCCAAGCTTTCTTT	-	TRBJ1-1	TRBV3-1/TRBV3-2	-
CASSGASEGRSYNEQFF	TGTGCCAGCAGTGGGGCCAGCGAGGGCCGCTCCTACAATGAGCAGTTCTTC	once	TRBJ2-1	TRBV2	-
CASSRDRGRSYNEQFF	TGTGCCAGCAGTAGAGACAGGGGAAGGTCCTACAATGAGCAGTTCTTC	-	TRBJ2-1	TRBV2	TRBD1
CASSPGQGSSYEQYF	TGTGCCAGCAGCCCGGGACAGGGGAGCTCCTACGAGCAGTACTTC	-	TRBJ2-7	TRBV5-8	TRBD1
CASSSGQGDSNQPQHF	TGTGCCAGCAGCTCTGGACAGGGAGATAGCAATCAGCCCCAGCATTTT	-	TRBJ1-5	TRBV6-6	TRBD1
CASRPGGINQPQHF	TGTGCCAGCAGGCCCGGGGGTATCAATCAGCCCCAGCATTTT	-	TRBJ1-5	TRBV6-5	-
CASSAGQNYEQYF	TGTGCCAGCAGCGCGGGACAGAACTACGAGCAGTACTTC	-	TRBJ2-7	TRBV5-6	-
CASSPGRRIFMNTEAFF	TGTGCCAGCAGCCCCGGACGGAGGATCTTTATGAACACTGAAGCTTTCTTT	-	TRBJ1-1	TRBV2	-
CASSAPLGGGEKLFF	TGTGCCAGCAGCGCCCCATTGGGGGGTGGAGAAAAACTGTTTTTT	-	TRBJ1-4	TRBV7-8	-
CASSLALSKRVDSNQPQHF	TGTGCCAGCAGCTTAGCTCTCTCGAAGCGAGTTGATAGCAATCAGCCCCAGCATTTT	-	TRBJ1-5	TRBV7-2	-
CASSLLLYGELFF	TGTGCCAGCAGCTTGCTCCTTTACGGGGAGCTGTTTTTT	-	TRBJ2-2	TRBV5-4	-
CASSLGNSGSDTQYF	TGCGCCAGCAGCTTGGGAAACTCAGGGTCTGATACGCAGTATTTT	-	TRBJ2-3	TRBV5-1	-
CASSLSVGELYEQYF	TGTGCCAGCAGTTTATCGGTCGGGGAGCTCTACGAGCAGTACTTC	-	TRBJ2-7	TRBV27	-
CASSLRQINQPQHF	TGTGCCAGTAGTCTAAGACAGATCAATCAGCCCCAGCATTTT	once	TRBJ1-5	TRBV19	-
CASSIQRASTNYGYTF	TGTGCCAGTAGTATACAGAGGGCCTCAACCAACTATGGCTACACCTTC	-	TRBJ1-2	TRBV19	-
CATLDSLWEAFF	TGTGCCACCCTAGACAGTCTCTGGGAAGCTTTCTTT	-	TRBJ1-1	TRBV6-5	-
CASSPLDRGRGLNTEAFF	TGTGCCAGCAGCCCTCTGGACAGGGGGCGAGGATTGAACACTGAAGCTTTCTTT	-	TRBJ1-1	TRBV7-8	TRBD1
CASSYGLSDGYTF	TGTGCCAGCAGTTACGGGCTGTCGGATGGCTACACCTTC	once	TRBJ1-2	TRBV6-5	-
CASSTGLAGSSYEQYF	TGTGCCAGCAGCACCGGACTAGCGGGGAGCTCCTACGAGCAGTACTTC	few	TRBJ2-7	TRBV5-4	TRBD2
CAPETGGTYNEQFF	TGTGCCCCCGAGACCGGGGGAACCTACAATGAGCAGTTCTTC	-	TRBJ2-1	TRBV9	-
CAIRVLGNTEAFF	TGTGCAATACGGGTTTTGGGGAACACTGAAGCTTTCTTT	-	TRBJ1-1	TRBV6-5	-
CATSREGGAYEQYF	TGTGCCACCAGCAGAGAGGGGGGGGCCTACGAGCAGTACTTC	-	TRBJ2-7	TRBV15	TRBD2
CASSSGTANSPLHF	TGCGCCAGCAGCTCTGGGACAGCAAATTCACCCCTCCACTTT	-	TRBJ1-6	TRBV5-1	TRBD1
CASRDRVNYGYTF	TGTGCCAGCAGAGACAGGGTGAACTATGGCTACACCTTC	-	TRBJ1-2	TRBV5-4	TRBD1
CASSEQGRPQHF	TGTGCCAGCAGTGAACAGGGGCGGCCCCAGCATTTT	few	TRBJ1-5	TRBV2	-
CASSGQADSGNTIYF	TGTGCCAGTAGCGGACAGGCCGACTCTGGAAACACCATATATTTT	-	TRBJ1-3	TRBV19	TRBD1
CSAQTGEGYTF	TGCAGTGCTCAAACAGGGGAGGGCTACACCTTC	-	TRBJ1-2	TRBV20-1	TRBD1
CASSSQGVGGYTF	TGTGCCAGCAGTTCCCAAGGGGTGGGTGGCTACACCTTC	-	TRBJ1-2	TRBV12-3/TRBV12-4	-
CASSLGLAATNTGELFF	TGTGCCAGCAGCTTGGGACTAGCGGCTACGAACACCGGGGAGCTGTTTTTT	-	TRBJ2-2	TRBV7-2	TRBD2
CASSLAGDSPYGYTF	TGCGCCAGCAGCTTGGCCGGAGACAGCCCCTATGGCTACACCTTC	-	TRBJ1-2	TRBV5-1	-